This T cell receptor (beta chain) was sequenced during a study of T cell responses to AZD1222 COVID-19 vaccine. On the study more broadly: Second doses were pooled across both intervals (about 4 or about 12 weeks). Whole-study results and caveats: At baseline, seropositivity was found in only 5 to 7 AZD1222 recipients. Donors were largely white British and mainly female; clonal diversity was possibly underestimated.

The protocol was immunoSEQ multiplex PCR, while the TCRdb copy is restricted to in-frame clones and leaves out a portion. This repertoire shows 55,000 to 70,000 clones, over 60% found once; its top ten account for about 12%. This CDR3 spans 14 amino acids. Germline V lookup: CDR1 MNHEY, CDR2 SVGAGI. With regard to this clone: Antigen unknown.

V gene TRBV6-5 combines with J gene TRBJ2-1; 8 nucleotides align to TRBD2. The sequenced sample was peripheral blood, obtained on day 0 of AZD1222 vaccination. This TCR was recovered from an adult in good health. The CDR3 spells CESGSGGQPPEQFF. In DNA, the CDR3 is TGTGAGAGCGGGAGCGGGGGCCAGCCCCCTGAGCAGTTCTTC.